Included here is one T cell receptor beta chain sequence, with context. The sample holds other DNA sequences that translate to the same CDR3. Sequenced by immunoSEQ multiplex PCR; TCRdb stores in-frame clones only, minus some. The sample consists of 81,000 or so clones, 85% to 95% of them appearing once. The data derive from a study of blood T cell repertoires in COVID-19. Overall study: In each case, the material was cDNA or gDNA derived from T cells, B-cell-depleted T cells, or PBMCs.

V was shortened by 1 base and J by 1 base, with 8 bases between the two germline ends. The germline gives CDR1 SGHRS, CDR2 YFSETQ. The CDR3 contains 14 residues. This chain joins TRBV5-1 and TRBJ1-1; D perhaps matches TRBD1 (6 bases). The sequenced material came from peripheral blood. The sequence was obtained from a woman aged 55-75 years with active COVID-19. The CDR3, as DNA: TGCGCCAGCAGCTTGACAGGGTCGAACACTGAAGCTTTCTTT. Residues: CASSLTGSNTEAFF.